This T cell receptor beta chain was found in a study of blood T cell repertoires in COVID-19. Whole-study context: Acute-phase and convalescent COVID-19 samples originated in the United States, Italy and Spain. Sources were T cells, B-cell-depleted T cells, or PBMCs; the material itself was cDNA or gDNA.

This clone turned up a few times. In the source study's methods: Quantification of nucleated cells was approximated via reference gene primer amplification. The table came from immunoSEQ multiplex PCR; TCRdb's copy has only in-frame clones and leaves some out. From that table come the V and J calls and clone size; the DNA was used to work out D and trimming. The sample lists under 200,000 clones, more than 75% occurring once. The V and J ends lost 2 bases and 4 bases, in that order; junction bases with no gene match: 6. The CDR3 totals 16 residues. Germline values: CDR1 LNHNV, CDR2 YYDKDF (reference sequence).

This chain connects TRBV15 to TRBJ2-2, with 8 bases fitting TRBD1. What was sequenced was peripheral blood. The origin of this receptor is a man between 50 and 59 years old who had recovered from COVID-19. As DNA, the CDR3 is TGTGCCACCAGCAGATTCCCCACAGGGGGCACCGGGGAGCTGTTTTTT. Encoded protein: CATSRFPTGGTGELFF.